What follows describes a single T cell receptor beta chain. The sample comes from a study of CDR3 diversity in severe acne. CDR3 length: 13 residues. TCRdb called the PCR reads again in MiXCR, with one record for every CDR3 protein. The sample yields more than 70,000 distinct CDR3 sequences, around half seen once. The chain recombines TRBV12-3 or TRBV12-4 with TRBJ2-7, with D maybe TRBD1 (5 bases). The end of the DNA aligns better with TRBJ2-1, so the J call may be wrong. The receptor comes from a male donor in good health, serving as a control. The source material was blood. The DNA for the CDR3 is TGTGCCAGCAGTCGACCTTGGGGCGATGAGCAGTTCTTC. It translates to CASSRPWGDEQFF.